The present entry profiles one TCR beta chain with its context. This specimen belongs to a study of blood T cell repertoires in COVID-19. Study as a whole: The United States, Italy and Spain supplied acute and convalescent COVID-19 samples. PBMCs, B-cell-depleted T cells, or T cells provided the cDNA or gDNA that made up the material.

CDR1 is SGDLS, CDR2 YYNGEE, per germline. Deletions cut 3 bases from V and 5 bases from J, with 15 bases between. The CDR3 spans 14 residues. In the authors' workflow: Nucleated cell counts were estimated from reference gene primer amplification. Assay used: immunoSEQ multiplex PCR; TCRdb lists only in-frame clones, some missing. For V, J and clone size, that table is used; D and trimming come from the DNA. Of around 320,000 clones detected, approximately 90% appear once; the ten largest clones hold about 2.5%. The sequence derives from a man aged 18 to 30 with active or convalescent COVID-19. The rearrangement uses TRBV9 and TRBJ2-7; D might be TRBD1 (7 bases). Specimen: peripheral blood. CDR3 coding DNA: TGTGCCAGCAGCGCCTACGACAGGGAGGACGAGCAGTACTTC. It is translated as CASSAYDREDEQYF.